This T cell receptor beta chain is from a study of shared clonotypes between healthy human individuals. Study-wide results and limits: A reduction in generation probabilities was seen for non-shared clonotypes relative to those shared by all four donors.

As regards this clone: Its matching antigen is unknown.

TCRdb keeps only in-frame clones here, not all; method: immunoSEQ multiplex PCR. The repertoire consists of millions of clones, with roughly 91% occurring once and the leading ten covering more than 1.5%. Naive CD8 isolation took CD45RO-negative cells positively selected for CCR7 and excluded terminally differentiated effector memory CD45RA+ cells. Trimming pared 5 bases from V and 8 bases from J, leaving 13 bases between. The CDR3 is 13 amino acids. Germline V gene lookup returns CDR1 SEHNR and CDR2 FQNEAQ (reference sequence). V and J are TRBV7-9 and TRBJ2-1; D is perhaps TRBD2 (6 bases). The sequenced sample was naive CD8+ T cells from PBMCs. This clonotype originated in a man younger than 30 in good health. Some clones in this sample may be carry-over from other donors' samples. Here the CDR3 reads CASSPGRDYEQFF. CDR3 sequence (DNA): TGTGCCAGCAGCCCGGGGCGGGATTATGAGCAGTTCTTC.